Below are 17 T cell receptor beta chains sequenced from a single sample in a study of cytomegalovirus exposure and HLA in healthy donors. Profiled with immunoSEQ multiplex PCR; TCRdb holds only in-frame clones, not every one. The table records more than 60,000 clones, around nine tenths of them present only once. Material: PBMCs. The receptors originated from a young woman in good health and CMV-seronegative.

This clone has only one observation. The chain combines TRBV2 with TRBJ1-4; D possibly corresponds to TRBD1 (5 bases). V was shortened by 6 bases and J by 2 bases, with 10 bases between the two germline ends. CDR1 and CDR2 from the germline V gene are SNHLY and FYNNEI. The length of the CDR3 is 14 residues. DNA for the CDR3: TGTGCCAGCAGCGCGGGACGGACTAATGAAAAACTGTTTTTT. Encoded protein: CASSAGRTNEKLFF.

The chain recombines TRBV5-1 with TRBJ2-7, with 7 bases identical to TRBD2. J lost 5 bases, V lost 0 bases, and 11 bases had no gene match. Germline-derived CDR1 and CDR2 are SGHRS and YFSETQ. This CDR3 comprises 16 residues. This CDR3 reads CASSLGEGRMYHEQYF. CDR3 DNA: TGCGCCAGCAGCTTGGGGGAGGGCAGAATGTACCACGAGCAGTACTTC.

The J gene is TRBJ1-2, the V gene TRBV5-5; tentative D call: TRBD1 (6 bases). This CDR3 comprises 11 residues. Trimming cost V 4 bases and J 14 bases, with 15 bases left between them. Germline CDR1 reads SGHKS; CDR2 reads YYEKEE (reference sequence). The CDR3 DNA sequence: TGTGCCAGCAGCACTACAGGGATAGGGACCTTC. Translating it yields CASSTTGIGTF.

This clone was observed a handful of times. The chain carries TRBV11-2 and TRBJ1-1; TRBD1 agrees at 10 bases. Germline trimming cut 1 base from V and 11 bases from J; bases unmatched to any gene: 10. This CDR3 has 15 residues. Germline V gene sequence: CDR1 SGHAT, CDR2 FQNNGV. CDR3 nucleotides: TGTGCCAGCAGCTTAGGGACGGGACAGGGGACTAGTGCTTTCTTT. Translated, it gives CASSLGTGQGTSAFF.

This clone was seen only a few times. The rearrangement uses TRBV12-1 and TRBJ1-2. TRBV12-1 is recorded as a pseudogene. The CDR3 runs to 13 residues. CDR3 in amino acids: CASSLQSGGGYTF. Here the CDR3 DNA reads TGTGCCAGCAGCCTCCAGTCGGGAGGCGGCTACACCTTC.

The rearrangement links TRBV4-1 to TRBJ2-7, with D uncertain. The CDR3 length is 15 residues. The germline CDR1 and CDR2 sequences are MGHRA and YSYEKL. Trimming stripped 0 bases from V and 6 bases from J, with 15 bases between. The DNA for the CDR3 is TGCGCCAGCAGCCAAGATCGATCACTCCTGCGCGAGCAGTACTTC. Residues: CASSQDRSLLREQYF.

Comment on this clone: In the same sample, other DNA sequences code for this CDR3. The chain carries TRBV27 and TRBJ1-6; TRBD1 is a possible D gene (5 bases). The V gene lost 3 bases and the J gene lost 0 bases, with 12 bases spanning the gap. The CDR3 contains 17 residues. Per the germline V gene, CDR1 is MNHEY and CDR2 is SMNVEV (reference sequence). The CDR3 coding sequence is TGTGCCAGCAGTTTCTCAAGGACATCCTCCTATAATTCACCCCTCCACTTT. Translating gives CASSFSRTSSYNSPLHF.

The chain combines TRBV19 with TRBJ2-7; TRBD2 might be the D (6 bases). V was clipped by 2 bases and J by 3 bases, with 14 bases between them. The CDR3 sequence is 15 residues long. CDR1 and CDR2 from the germline V gene are LNHDA and SQIVND (reference sequence). The CDR3: CASSIRSGSFYEQYF. CDR3 coding DNA: TGTGCCAGTAGTATACGTAGCGGCTCCTTCTACGAGCAGTACTTC.

The gene calls are TRBV19 and TRBJ2-2; D call uncertain. This CDR3 has 13 residues. The ends were cut back, 9 bases at V and 5 bases at J, with 13 bases in the middle. The V gene's germline CDR1 is LNHDA and CDR2 SQIVND (reference sequence). CDR3 nucleotide sequence: TGTGCCAGCCAGCGAAGTGGGACCGGGGAGCTGTTTTTT. It yields the protein CASQRSGTGELFF.

V is TRBV29-1 and J is TRBJ2-7, with D tentatively TRBD1 (6 bases). V was cut by 1 base and J by 3 bases, with 16 bases left in between. The CDR3 runs 15 residues. In germline, CDR1 is SQVTM, CDR2 ANQGSEA. CDR3 loop: CSVEVAIGRGYEQYF. CDR3 bases: TGCAGCGTTGAAGTCGCAATTGGCAGGGGCTACGAGCAGTACTTC.

This clone was counted a single time. This chain uses TRBV27 with TRBJ2-5; no firm D call. The CDR3 runs 13 residues. The germline V and J ends were trimmed by 5 bases and 5 bases, with 12 bases remaining between them. Germline CDR1 MNHEY, CDR2 SMNVEV (reference sequence). DNA for the CDR3: TGTGCCAGCAGTCCGACTCCTCCCGAGACCCAGTACTTC. Amino acids: CASSPTPPETQYF.

The chain couples TRBV7-2 to TRBJ2-1; 9 bases align to TRBD2. The CDR3 spans 17 residues. Germline V gene lookup returns CDR1 SGHTA and CDR2 FQGNSA. The V segment lost 1 base and the J segment 9 bases; nucleotides outside the gene matches: 13. The CDR3 reads CASSLEWRGGPHGEQFF. CDR3 nucleotides: TGTGCCAGCAGCTTAGAGTGGCGGGGGGGCCCCCACGGTGAGCAGTTCTTC.

In its sample, this clone was seen a few times. The chain joins TRBV7-8 to TRBJ1-6, with D possibly matching TRBD1 (5 bases). V dropped 3 bases and J dropped 9 bases, with 12 bases sitting between them. There are 14 residues in the CDR3. Per germline, CDR1 SGHVS and CDR2 FQNEAQ. CDR3 amino acids: CASSFGREISPLHF. In DNA, the CDR3 is TGTGCCAGCAGCTTTGGCAGGGAAATTTCACCCCTCCACTTT.

This chain links TRBV25-1 with TRBJ1-2; D is ambiguous. The CDR3 is 15 residues long. Trimming removed 8 bases from V and 1 base from J, with 17 bases in between. Per the germline V gene, CDR1 is MGHDK and CDR2 is SYGVNS. CDR3 DNA sequence: TGTGCCAGCTCCGGCCGGGATACTCTTAACTATGGCTACACCTTC. Encoded protein: CASSGRDTLNYGYTF.

The table lists this clone with a few counts. The chain uses TRBV4-1 and TRBJ2-1, with 14 bases lining up with TRBD2. The germline gives CDR1 MGHRA, CDR2 YSYEKL. The CDR3 has 15 residues. J was trimmed by 15 bases and V by 1 base; bases with no gene match: 8. The DNA for the CDR3 is TGCGCCAGCAGCCAAGTCCGACTAGCGGGGGGGCGCATGTTCTTC. Its translation: CASSQVRLAGGRMFF.

The rearrangement links TRBV28 to TRBJ1-5; 7 bases are shared with TRBD1. The CDR3 covers 15 residues. CDR1 MDHEN and CDR2 SYDVKM come from the germline V gene. V lost 6 bases and J lost 5; bases outside the gene matches: 10. Here the CDR3 reads CASSEQGIVYQPQHF. Here the CDR3 DNA reads TGTGCCAGCAGCGAACAGGGGATAGTTTATCAGCCCCAGCATTTT. Using reference TRBV28 and TRBJ1-5 for the parts outside the CDR3, the full variable domain is DVKVTQSSRYLVKRTGEKVFLECVQDMDHENMFWYRQDPGLGLRLIYFSYDVKMKEKGDIPEGYSVSREKKERFSLILESASTNQTSMYLCASSEQGIVYQPQHFGDGTRLSIL.

This chain joins TRBV18 and TRBJ2-3; the D gene is possibly TRBD2 (5 bases). This CDR3 has 16 amino acids. Trimming pared 2 bases from V and 4 bases from J, leaving 16 bases between. Per the germline V gene, CDR1 is KGHSH and CDR2 is LQKENI. CDR3 residues: CASSPSPGNFPDTQYF. For the CDR3, the DNA is TGTGCCAGCTCACCAAGTCCCGGGAATTTCCCAGATACGCAGTATTTT.